One sample yielded the 18 T cell receptor beta chains listed below, sequenced in a study of OX40 agonist ivuxolimab in advanced cancers. Produced via immunoSEQ multiplex PCR; TCRdb's table is partial and in-frame only. The table records more than 65,000 clones, under 90% of them present only once. This specimen was CD4+ or CD8+ T cells sorted from blood, taken in a trial of the OX40 agonist ivuxolimab. The receptors were sampled from an adult with an advanced solid tumor such as melanoma, head and neck, liver or kidney cancer.

The chain has TRBV5-1 and TRBJ2-2; D is possibly TRBD2 (5 bases). Germline V gene data show CDR1 as SGHRS and CDR2 as YFSETQ. The CDR3 is 14 residues long. Trimming took 7 bases from V and 1 from J, leaving 11 bases between them. CDR3: CASGPRENTGELFF. CDR3 in DNA: TGCGCCAGCGGGCCTCGGGAGAACACCGGGGAGCTGTTTTTT.

This chain joins TRBV23-1 and TRBJ1-1, with 7 bases matching TRBD1. TRBV23-1 is identified as an open reading frame with a role that is uncertain. The CDR3 is 17 residues long. The V segment lost 3 bases and the J segment 3 bases; nucleotides outside the gene matches: 13. In nucleotides, the CDR3 is TGCGCCAGCAGTCACAAGACAGGGAAGGAAAGGGACACTGAAGCTTTCTTT. Amino acids: CASSHKTGKERDTEAFF.

V usage is TRBV23-1 and J usage is TRBJ2-1, with 8 positions matching TRBD1. TRBV23-1 is reported as an ORF; its role is uncertain. CDR3 length: 17 residues. V lost 4 bases and J lost 4; bases outside the gene matches: 12. The CDR3 region has the DNA TGCGCCAGCAGTCCGACTCAGGGGGCAGTAAGATACAATGAGCAGTTCTTC. Residues: CASSPTQGAVRYNEQFF.

This chain connects TRBV29-1 to TRBJ2-7; the D gene could be TRBD1 or TRBD2 (5 bases each). The CDR3 consists of 11 residues. Germline V gene sequence: CDR1 SQVTM, CDR2 ANQGSEA. V lost 7 bases and J 8 bases, leaving 15 bases between the germline ends. DNA of the CDR3: TGCAGCGGGGGATCAGGGAGTCAGCAGTACTTC. Its translation is CSGGSGSQQYF.

The chain carries TRBV19 and TRBJ1-4, with a possible D match to TRBD1 (5 bases). The CDR3 is made up of 15 amino acids. V gave up 2 bases and J gave up 3 bases, with 10 bases separating them. Germline assignment: CDR1 LNHDA and CDR2 SQIVND (reference sequence). The CDR3 loop is CASSIRDGANEKLFF. As DNA, the CDR3 is TGTGCCAGTAGTATAAGGGACGGAGCTAATGAAAAACTGTTTTTT.

The chain couples TRBV18 to TRBJ1-1; possibly TRBD1 for D (6 bases). The CDR3 totals 15 residues. The germline V gene has CDR1 KGHSH and CDR2 LQKENI. The germline V and J ends were trimmed by 4 bases and 0 bases, with 12 bases remaining between them. The CDR3 DNA reads as TGTGCCAGCTCACGGGCTGGGGGCGTGAACACTGAAGCTTTCTTT. It codes for CASSRAGGVNTEAFF.

The V call is TRBV28, the J call TRBJ1-1, with D perhaps TRBD1 (5 bases). This CDR3 is 14 amino acids long. Germline V CDR1 and CDR2: MDHEN, SYDVKM. V was cut by 2 bases and J by 9 bases, with 16 bases left in between. The CDR3 region has the DNA TGTGCCAGCAGTTTAGAAACGGGGCCCGACAAAGCTTTCTTT. Translation: CASSLETGPDKAFF. The full variable domain, its missing parts supplied by reference TRBV28 and TRBJ1-1, is DVKVTQSSRYLVKRTGEKVFLECVQDMDHENMFWYRQDPGLGLRLIYFSYDVKMKEKGDIPEGYSVSREKKERFSLILESASTNQTSMYLCASSLETGPDKAFFGQGTRLTVV.

As for this clone: The sample carries other DNA sequences with the same CDR3. This chain connects TRBV5-1 to TRBJ2-2; 7 nucleotides align to TRBD1. With V trimmed by 4 bases and J by 0 bases, 3 bases remained unmatched. The germline CDR1 and CDR2 sequences are SGHRS and YFSETQ. This CDR3 has 15 residues. CDR3 nucleotides: TGCGCCAGCAGCCCGGGGACAGCGAACACCGGGGAGCTGTTTTTT. This encodes CASSPGTANTGELFF.

The chain carries TRBV7-8 and TRBJ1-2; D not resolved. The CDR3 is made up of 14 amino acids. The germline CDR1 and CDR2 sequences are SGHVS and FQNEAQ. Trimming took off 1 base at V and 4 bases at J, with 10 bases between the two ends. CDR3 sequence reads: CASSLGGSAYGYTF. Here the CDR3 DNA reads TGTGCCAGCAGCTTAGGAGGCAGCGCCTATGGCTACACCTTC. The variable domain in full, completed from reference TRBV7-8 and TRBJ1-2, reads GAGVSQSPRYKVAKRGQDVALRCDPISGHVSLFWYQQALGQGPEFLTYFQNEAQLDKSGLPSDRFFAERPEGSVSTLKIQRTQQEDSAVYLCASSLGGSAYGYTFGSGTRLTVV.

This sequence joins TRBV12-5 and TRBJ2-7, with D perhaps being TRBD1 or TRBD2 (5 bases each). The CDR3 runs to 14 residues. Trimming removed 0 bases from V and 6 bases from J, with 12 bases in between. CDR1 is LGHNT and CDR2 is FRNRAP in the germline V gene. DNA of the CDR3: TGTGCTAGTGGTTTGGTAGGGACCGCTGGCGAGCAGTACTTC. It is translated as CASGLVGTAGEQYF.

The chain uses TRBV7-9 and TRBJ2-2; D not certain. Germline V gene sequence: CDR1 SEHNR, CDR2 FQNEAQ (reference sequence). The ends were cut back, 5 bases at V and 6 bases at J, with 10 bases in the middle. This CDR3 region has 13 residues. As DNA, the CDR3 is TGTGCCAGCAGCCGAATGGCACCCGGGGAGCTGTTTTTT. Its protein is CASSRMAPGELFF.

The J gene is TRBJ1-6, the V gene TRBV15; no firm D call. This CDR3 comprises 15 residues. CDR1 is LNHNV, CDR2 YYDKDF, per germline (reference sequence). V dropped 5 bases and J dropped 3 bases, with 11 bases sitting between them. The CDR3 nucleotides are TGTGCCACCAGCGGCCGGGTCGACTATAATTCACCCCTCCACTTT. Translated: CATSGRVDYNSPLHF.

The V and J genes are TRBV12-2 and TRBJ1-6. TRBV12-2 is termed a pseudogene. This CDR3 spans 15 amino acids. The CDR3 region is CASRPLSSYNSPLHF. CDR3 bases: TGTGCAAGTCGCCCCCTAAGCTCCTATAATTCACCCCTCCACTTT.

The rearrangement uses TRBV5-1 and TRBJ2-7; D unclear. This CDR3 has 14 residues. Between the trimmed V and J ends, which lost 2 bases and 3 bases, there was a span of 12 bases. Germline CDR1 SGHRS, CDR2 YFSETQ. CDR3 DNA sequence: TGCGCCAGCAGCTTAAGTGGCCCAGGCTACGAGCAGTACTTC. Protein: CASSLSGPGYEQYF. Variable domain in full (rest from reference TRBV5-1 and TRBJ2-7): KAGVTQTPRYLIKTRGQQVTLSCSPISGHRSVSWYQQTPGQGLQFLFEYFSETQRNKGNFPGRFSGRQFSNSRSEMNVSTLELGDSALYLCASSLSGPGYEQYFGPGTRLTVT.

The V call is TRBV4-3, the J call TRBJ2-1; tentatively, D is TRBD2 (7 bases). CDR3 size: 16 residues. Per the germline V gene, CDR1 is LGHNA and CDR2 is YSLEER. V dropped 4 bases and J dropped 2 bases, with 15 bases sitting between them. Here the CDR3 reads CASSRIWGGTYNEQFF. DNA of the CDR3: TGCGCCAGCAGCCGCATATGGGGGGGCACCTACAATGAGCAGTTCTTC.

V usage is TRBV6-5 and J usage is TRBJ2-7; 10 bases fit TRBD2. CDR3 size: 15 residues. Germline assignment: CDR1 MNHEY and CDR2 SVGAGI. Unmatched junction bases numbered 8, after V lost 6 bases and J lost 3 bases. CDR3 residues: CASSASGRAGYEQYF. In DNA, the CDR3 is TGTGCCAGCAGCGCAAGCGGGAGGGCGGGCTACGAGCAGTACTTC.

The chain links TRBV6-1 to TRBJ1-1; 8 positions match TRBD1. CDR1 and CDR2 (germline): MNHNS, SASEGT. This CDR3 region has 15 residues. Trimming at V came to 6 bases and at J to 5 bases, leaving 11 bases not matched to a gene. CDR3 DNA: TGTGCCAGCAGCCAAATTGGACAGGGTGGTACTGAAGCTTTCTTT. Its protein is CASSQIGQGGTEAFF.

This clone has just one count. The CDR3 DNA follows: TGCGCCAGCAGCTCTCGACCCGCTAAAGCGGATACGCAGTATTTT. The encoded protein is CASSSRPAKADTQYF. The chain links TRBV5-1 to TRBJ2-3; D ambiguous. Trimming left V 3 bases short and J 6 bases short, with 17 bases between. Germline CDR1 and CDR2: SGHRS and YFSETQ. This CDR3 has 15 amino acids.